What follows is one T cell receptor (beta chain) and its context. Antigen unknown. TCRdb's table, derived via immunoSEQ multiplex PCR, lists solely in-frame clones and lacks some. The repertoire consists of 450,000 to 550,000 clones, with about 88% occurring once and the leading ten covering under 2%. The sample is drawn from a study of Ad26.COV2.S vaccination and SARS-CoV-2 variants. Treatment: some 20 received Ad26.COV2.S at low or high dose, single or two shots; about 5 received placebo; per-sample allocation not given. Each sample was drawn 63 days after the first injection (of vaccine or placebo). Germline CDR1 SGDLS, CDR2 YYNGEE. The length of the CDR3 is 15 residues. Losses at the gene ends were 3 bases for V and 4 bases for J; bases not matched to a gene: 9. Findings and limits, study-wide: Vaccine recipients showed a spike-specific TCR breadth that was higher than in placebo recipients.

The receptor's source is a person aged 18-60 years who received the Ad26.COV2.S COVID-19 vaccine or a placebo. The specimen comprised peripheral blood, sampled in a trial of Ad26.COV2.S vaccine versus placebo. V is TRBV9 and J is TRBJ1-1; TRBD1 matches at 7 bases. CDR3 sequence reads: CASSATGVKGTEAFF. The CDR3 coding sequence is TGTGCCAGCAGCGCAACAGGGGTCAAGGGCACTGAAGCTTTCTTT. Full variable domain (rest looked up from reference TRBV9 and TRBJ1-1): DSGVTQTPKHLITATGQRVTLRCSPRSGDLSVYWYQQSLDQGLQFLIQYYNGEERAKGNILERFSAQQFPDLHSELNLSSLELGDSALYFCASSATGVKGTEAFFGQGTRLTVV.